This TCR beta chain is from a study of cytomegalovirus exposure and HLA in healthy donors. Regarding the study as a whole: TCR beta chains associated with HLA were, in a later analysis, more clonally expanded than equally common others. Reports described diagnosis of cytomegalovirus status by the classifier as highly specific and sensitive.

Trimming pared 0 bases from V and 12 bases from J, leaving 12 bases between. Germline lookup yields CDR1 GTSNPN and CDR2 SVGIG (reference sequence). The CDR3 runs to 11 residues. The PCR employed 60 Vbeta primers together with 13 Jbeta primers. Data came from immunoSEQ multiplex PCR; TCRdb stores just in-frame clones and leaves some out. The repertoire holds over 100,000 clones, with 82% as singletons. In the case of this clone: Its antigen is still unknown.

The V and J genes are TRBV30 and TRBJ2-7, with D perhaps TRBD1 (6 bases). The clonotype was recovered from a man aged 25-40 years in good health and CMV-seropositive. Sequences were obtained from PBMCs. CDR3 DNA sequence: TGTGCCTGGAGTGTCTACAGGGAGATGTACGTC. It yields the protein CAWSVYREMYV.